This entry lists 25 T cell receptor beta chains sequenced from one sample in a study of T cell repertoires in cytomegalovirus infection. TCRdb fed the reads into MiXCR, producing one record per CDR3 protein. The sample carries around 450,000 distinct CDR3 sequences, around 11% recorded once. The sequencing input was PBMCs. The receptor source for this set is a human donor in good health (CMV status not recorded). Some clones in this sample may be carry-over from other donors' samples.

This clonotype has just a few counts. The chain joins TRBV19 to TRBJ1-5; 8 bases map to TRBD1. From germline, CDR1 is LNHDA and CDR2 SQIVND (reference sequence). The CDR3 length is 16 residues. Unmatched junction bases numbered 8, after V lost 3 bases and J lost 4 bases. The CDR3 sequence: CASSIQNRGGNQPQHF. In nucleotides, the CDR3 is TGTGCCAGTAGTATTCAGAACAGGGGGGGGAATCAGCCCCAGCATTTT.

This clonotype was seen at least ten times. The V call is TRBV5-1, the J call TRBJ1-2; D call uncertain. V lost 0 bases to trimming and J lost 12 bases, with 9 bases between them. This CDR3 spans 11 amino acids. Germline V gene lookup returns CDR1 SGHRS and CDR2 YFSETQ. CDR3 region: CASSLGQDNTF. As DNA, the CDR3 is TGCGCCAGCAGCTTGGGGCAGGATAACACCTTC.

In its sample, this clonotype was seen many times. The chain combines TRBV27 with TRBJ1-1; D is undetermined. This CDR3 spans 13 amino acids. CDR1 is MNHEY and CDR2 is SMNVEV in the germline V gene (reference sequence). Trimming shortened V by 1 base and J by 0 bases, and 3 bases separated the two germline ends. This chain's CDR3 is CASSLFLNTEAFF. The CDR3 DNA is TGTGCCAGCAGTTTATTCTTGAACACTGAAGCTTTCTTT.

The chain is built from TRBV5-1 and TRBJ1-4, with D possibly TRBD1 on 6 matching bases. The length of the CDR3 is 16 residues. CDR1 and CDR2 from the germline V gene are SGHRS and YFSETQ. Trimming removed 4 bases from V and 7 bases from J, with 20 bases in between. The CDR3 nucleotides are TGCGCCAGCAGCCTGCGTTGGGACAATCAAGGTGAAAAACTGTTTTTT. Amino acids: CASSLRWDNQGEKLFF.

In this sample, this clonotype turned up many times. This rearrangement joins TRBV12-3 or TRBV12-4 to TRBJ1-6; D is unresolved. The CDR3 loop spans 13 amino acids. V was shortened by 7 bases and J by 9 bases, with 13 bases between the two germline ends. In DNA, the CDR3 is TGTGCCAGCACTCCCGGTGCTTCTTCACCCCTCCACTTT. Protein: CASTPGASSPLHF.

This clonotype was seen repeatedly, ten times or more. V is TRBV7-6 and J is TRBJ1-3; D ambiguous. The CDR3 loop spans 16 amino acids. V lost 0 bases, J lost 0 bases, and 9 bases lay in between. Germline values: CDR1 SGHVS, CDR2 FNYEAQ. The CDR3 nucleotides are TGTGCCAGCAGCTTAGCAGAGGCGAGCTCTGGAAACACCATATATTTT. It yields the protein CASSLAEASSGNTIYF.

This clonotype was seen ten or more times. The chain carries TRBV18 and TRBJ2-1; D gene uncertain. From germline, CDR1 is KGHSH and CDR2 LQKENI. This CDR3 region has 14 residues. With 2 bases removed from V and 2 bases from J, the gap between germline ends came to 7 bases. The CDR3 DNA is TGTGCCAGCTCACCAGGTCAGGCCTACAATGAGCAGTTCTTC. Its protein is CASSPGQAYNEQFF.

This clonotype was seen ten or more times. This chain uses TRBV7-2 with TRBJ2-1, with 14 bases that match TRBD2. Germline V gene data show CDR1 as SGHTA and CDR2 as FQGNSA. This CDR3 is built from 15 residues. J gave up 9 bases and V 6 bases, and 7 bases lay outside the gene matches. The CDR3 spells CASSPRTSGGSEQFF. The CDR3 DNA reads TGTGCCAGCAGTCCTCGGACTAGCGGGGGGTCTGAGCAGTTCTTC. The full variable domain, its missing parts supplied by reference TRBV7-2 and TRBJ2-1, is GAGVSQSPSNKVTEKGKDVELRCDPISGHTALYWYRQSLGQGLEFLIYFQGNSAPDKSGLPSDRFSAERTGGSVSTLTIQRTQQEDSAVYLCASSPRTSGGSEQFFGPGTRLTVL.

This clonotype showed up many times. The rearrangement links TRBV29-1 to TRBJ2-1; the match to TRBD2 covers 9 bases. Germline CDR1 and CDR2: SQVTM and ANQGSEA. V gave up 7 bases and J gave up 7 bases; unmatched junction bases: 14. The CDR3 spans 15 residues. As DNA, the CDR3 is TGCAGCGCTCCGGGGTTAGCGGGAGCGGGGAATGAGCAGTTCTTC. Translating gives CSAPGLAGAGNEQFF.

This clonotype was counted only a few times. V gene TRBV9 combines with J gene TRBJ1-2; maybe TRBD1 (6 bases). Germline-derived CDR1 and CDR2 are SGDLS and YYNGEE. There are 15 residues in the CDR3. V gave up 4 bases and J gave up 4 bases, with 17 bases separating them. CDR3 protein: CASSLQPGTSYGYTF. The CDR3 coding sequence is TGTGCCAGCAGCCTCCAACCCGGGACAAGCTATGGCTACACCTTC.

The CDR3 DNA follows: TGCAGCGTTGAGAGGGACGGAGGGGGAGGCACAGATACGCAGTATTTT. It specifies CSVERDGGGGTDTQYF. V and J are TRBV29-1 and TRBJ2-3; TRBD1 or TRBD2 may be the D gene (6 bases each). Germline CDR1 SQVTM, CDR2 ANQGSEA. The length of the CDR3 is 16 residues. Trimming took 3 bases from V and 1 from J, leaving 17 bases between them.

The chain uses TRBV10-3 and TRBJ1-1; 8 nucleotides agree with TRBD1. CDR3 length equals 13 residues. The V segment lost 6 bases and the J segment 10 bases; nucleotides outside the gene matches: 10. Germline assignment: CDR1 ENHRY and CDR2 SYGVKD. The CDR3 loop reads CAIRQGEEVPAFF. The CDR3 DNA sequence: TGTGCCATCAGACAGGGGGAGGAGGTCCCAGCTTTCTTT.

This clonotype was counted ten times or more. The chain is built from TRBV6-5 and TRBJ1-2; D call uncertain. The CDR3 length is 15 residues. Trimming left V 2 bases short and J 0 bases short, with 10 bases between. Germline V gene sequence: CDR1 MNHEY, CDR2 SVGAGI. The CDR3 sequence: CASSYAAASNYGYTF. The CDR3 region has the DNA TGTGCCAGCAGTTACGCGGCAGCTTCTAACTATGGCTACACCTTC.

This clonotype has a handful of counts. The chain uses TRBV20-1 and TRBJ1-5; D is unclear. V shed 5 bases and J shed 7 bases, with 15 bases lying between them. The germline V gene encodes CDR1 DFQATT and CDR2 SNEGSKA (reference sequence). The CDR3 is 13 residues long. Here the CDR3 reads CSAPEGPGQPQHF. The CDR3 nucleotides are TGCAGTGCTCCAGAAGGTCCCGGCCAGCCCCAGCATTTT.

This clonotype has at least ten counts. The gene calls are TRBV28 and TRBJ2-7; D uncertain. CDR1 and CDR2 from the germline V gene are MDHEN and SYDVKM. The CDR3 runs to 13 residues. V was pared by 1 base and J by 2 bases, with 6 bases between. CDR3 DNA: TGTGCCAGCAGTTTATACAAAACCTACGAGCAGTACTTC. It yields the protein CASSLYKTYEQYF. The complete variable domain, with remaining parts taken from reference TRBV28 and TRBJ2-7, reads DVKVTQSSRYLVKRTGEKVFLECVQDMDHENMFWYRQDPGLGLRLIYFSYDVKMKEKGDIPEGYSVSREKKERFSLILESASTNQTSMYLCASSLYKTYEQYFGPGTRLTVT.

This clonotype was detected ten times or more. The chain combines TRBV7-8 with TRBJ2-1, with D perhaps given as TRBD1 or TRBD2 (5 bases each). With 6 bases removed from V and 7 bases from J, the gap between germline ends came to 22 bases. CDR1 is SGHVS and CDR2 is FQNEAQ in the germline V gene. The CDR3 loop spans 16 amino acids. CDR3 residues: CASSSGAGLILNEQFF. Written as DNA, the CDR3 is TGTGCCAGCAGTTCCGGGGCGGGTCTAATTTTGAATGAGCAGTTCTTC.

As for this clonotype: At one end the junction does not follow the germline gene, possibly because of a read error. V is TRBV10-3 and J is TRBJ2-1; 8 bases are a match to TRBD2. The CDR3 consists of 15 residues. CDR1 is ENHRY and CDR2 is SYGVKD in the germline V gene. The CDR3 region is CAIRSGTRQNNEQLF. In nucleotides, the CDR3 is TGTGCCATCAGATCCGGGACTAGACAGAACAATGAGCAGTTATTC.

This chain links TRBV23-1 with TRBJ1-2; TRBD1 matches at 8 bases. TRBV23-1 is annotated as an ORF whose role is uncertain. V shed 7 bases and J 3 bases; nucleotides not matched to a gene: 13. The CDR3 sequence is 16 residues long. CDR3 DNA: TGCGCCAGCACTTTACAAGGGTCCAGGGGGCACTATGGCTACACCTTC. Translated: CASTLQGSRGHYGYTF.

Ten or more counts support this clonotype. The V and J genes are TRBV4-2 and TRBJ2-3; a weak D match, TRBD1 (6 bases). In germline, CDR1 is LGHNA, CDR2 YNFKEQ. The CDR3 runs 18 residues. The germline V and J ends were trimmed by 5 bases and 0 bases, with 21 bases remaining between them. For the CDR3, the DNA is TGTGCCAGCAGCTTCATCGTACTCCGGGACACCAGCACAGATACGCAGTATTTT. This encodes CASSFIVLRDTSTDTQYF.

This clonotype was found many times. The J gene is TRBJ1-5, the V gene TRBV7-8; tentative D call: TRBD1 (5 bases). The V end lost 0 bases, the J end lost 3 bases, and 15 bases lay between the germline ends. There are 17 residues in the CDR3. Looked up from germline, CDR1 is SGHVS and CDR2 is FQNEAQ. CDR3 DNA sequence: TGTGCCAGCAGCTTAGCTGGGGCCGGAGGCGCCAATCAGCCCCAGCATTTT. Amino acid sequence: CASSLAGAGGANQPQHF.

This clonotype has a count of ten or more. This chain links TRBV5-4 with TRBJ2-2; D is perhaps TRBD1 or TRBD2 (5 bases each). The germline CDR1 and CDR2 sequences are SGHNT and YYREEE (reference sequence). V lost 4 bases and J 7 bases, leaving 23 bases between the germline ends. This CDR3 is built from 17 residues. CDR3 amino acids: CASSPLGVGKSVGELFF. DNA of the CDR3: TGTGCCAGCAGCCCACTAGGGGTCGGGAAGTCCGTCGGGGAGCTGTTTTTT. Together with reference TRBV5-4 and TRBJ2-2, the CDR3 gives the full variable domain: ETGVTQSPTHLIKTRGQQVTLRCSSQSGHNTVSWYQQALGQGPQFIFQYYREEENGRGNFPPRFSGLQFPNYSSELNVNALELDDSALYLCASSPLGVGKSVGELFFGEGSRLTVL.

This clonotype came up many times. J is TRBJ2-3 and V is TRBV7-8; TRBD2 agrees at 11 bases. This CDR3 is built from 17 residues. Germline V CDR1 and CDR2: SGHVS, FQNEAQ. Trimming at V came to 4 bases and at J to 4 bases, leaving 10 bases not matched to a gene. CDR3 region: CASSSPRLLAGADTQYF. The CDR3 nucleotides are TGTGCCAGCAGCTCGCCCCGCTTACTAGCGGGGGCAGATACGCAGTATTTT.

There are many counts of this clonotype. CDR3 bases: TGCAGTGTACGACAGGGACCGGGACTAGAAAGTGAGCAGTTCTTC. Encoded protein: CSVRQGPGLESEQFF. This sequence joins TRBV20-1 and TRBJ2-1; the D gene is possibly TRBD2 (8 bases). Germline V gene data show CDR1 as DFQATT and CDR2 as SNEGSKA (reference sequence). This CDR3 comprises 15 residues. With 7 bases removed from V and 9 bases from J, the gap between germline ends came to 25 bases.

This clonotype has at least ten counts. The chain has TRBV6-6 and TRBJ1-5; D gene ambiguous. Deletions cut 7 bases from V and 3 bases from J, with 13 bases between. The CDR3 consists of 14 residues. CDR1 and CDR2 from the germline V gene are MNHNY and SVGAGI (reference sequence). The CDR3 DNA reads TGTGCCAGCATTTGGGGTGTCGACAATCAGCCCCAGCATTTT. This sequence encodes CASIWGVDNQPQHF.

A few counts support this clonotype. V is TRBV10-3 and J is TRBJ1-2, with 11 bases that match TRBD1. This CDR3 spans 14 amino acids. Per the germline V gene, CDR1 is ENHRY and CDR2 is SYGVKD. V lost 9 bases, J lost 3 bases, and 6 bases stayed unmatched. Written as DNA, the CDR3 is TGTGCCATGAAGGGACAGGGGGGAGACTATGGCTACACCTTC. Protein sequence: CAMKGQGGDYGYTF.